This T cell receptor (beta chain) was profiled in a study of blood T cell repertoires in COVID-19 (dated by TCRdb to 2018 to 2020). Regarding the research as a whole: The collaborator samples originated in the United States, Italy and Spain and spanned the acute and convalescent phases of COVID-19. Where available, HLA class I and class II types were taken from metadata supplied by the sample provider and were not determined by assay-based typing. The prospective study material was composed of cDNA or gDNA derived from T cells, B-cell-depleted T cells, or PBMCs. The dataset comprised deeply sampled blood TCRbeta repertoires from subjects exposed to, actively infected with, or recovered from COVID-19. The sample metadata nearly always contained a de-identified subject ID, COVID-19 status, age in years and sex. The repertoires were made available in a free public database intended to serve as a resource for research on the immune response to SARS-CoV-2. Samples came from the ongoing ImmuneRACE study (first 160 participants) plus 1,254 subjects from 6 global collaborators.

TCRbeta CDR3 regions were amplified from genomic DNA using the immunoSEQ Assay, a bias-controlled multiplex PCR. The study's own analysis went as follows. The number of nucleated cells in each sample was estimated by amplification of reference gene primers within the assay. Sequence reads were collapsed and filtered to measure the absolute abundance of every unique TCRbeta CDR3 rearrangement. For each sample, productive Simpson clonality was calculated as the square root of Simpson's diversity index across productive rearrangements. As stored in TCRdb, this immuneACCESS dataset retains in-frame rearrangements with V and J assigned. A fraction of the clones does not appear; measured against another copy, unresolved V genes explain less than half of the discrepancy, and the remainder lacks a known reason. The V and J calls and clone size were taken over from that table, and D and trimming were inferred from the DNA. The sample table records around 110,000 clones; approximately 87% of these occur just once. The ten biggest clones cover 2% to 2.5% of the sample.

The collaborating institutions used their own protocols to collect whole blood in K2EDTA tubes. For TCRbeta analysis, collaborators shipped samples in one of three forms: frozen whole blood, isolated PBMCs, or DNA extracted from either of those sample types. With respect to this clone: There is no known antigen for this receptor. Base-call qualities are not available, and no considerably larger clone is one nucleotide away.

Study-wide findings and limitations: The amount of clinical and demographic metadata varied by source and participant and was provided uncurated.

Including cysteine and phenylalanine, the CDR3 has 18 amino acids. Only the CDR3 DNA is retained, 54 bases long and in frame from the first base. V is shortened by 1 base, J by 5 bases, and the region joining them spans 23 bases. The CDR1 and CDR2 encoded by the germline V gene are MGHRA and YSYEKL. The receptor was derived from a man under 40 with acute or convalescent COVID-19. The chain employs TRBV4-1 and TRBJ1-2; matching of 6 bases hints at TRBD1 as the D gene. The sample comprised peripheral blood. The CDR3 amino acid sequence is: CASSQGGPTGRHRYGYTF. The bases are TGCGCCAGCAGCCAAGGGGGTCCGACAGGCAGGCATCGGTATGGCTACACCTTC.